This T cell receptor (beta chain) derives from a study of T cell changes during pregnancy in multiple sclerosis. Measured with immunoSEQ multiplex PCR; TCRdb has only the in-frame clones, and not every one. The table has about 52,000 clones, around nine tenths seen once. The TCR sequence derives from a female donor with multiple sclerosis, enrolled in a pregnancy study. The input for sequencing was CD4+ T cells from peripheral blood mononuclear cells, taken before pregnancy.

The CDR3 DNA sequence: TGTGCCTGGAGTCCTAACAGGGGGCACCTCTACGAGCAGTACTTC. This sequence encodes CAWSPNRGHLYEQYF. The V gene is TRBV30, the J gene TRBJ2-7, with 9 bases lining up with TRBD1. CDR1 GTSNPN and CDR2 SVGIG come from the germline V gene (reference sequence). The CDR3 has 15 residues. The ends lost 2 bases at V and 3 bases at J; junction bases unmatched: 8.